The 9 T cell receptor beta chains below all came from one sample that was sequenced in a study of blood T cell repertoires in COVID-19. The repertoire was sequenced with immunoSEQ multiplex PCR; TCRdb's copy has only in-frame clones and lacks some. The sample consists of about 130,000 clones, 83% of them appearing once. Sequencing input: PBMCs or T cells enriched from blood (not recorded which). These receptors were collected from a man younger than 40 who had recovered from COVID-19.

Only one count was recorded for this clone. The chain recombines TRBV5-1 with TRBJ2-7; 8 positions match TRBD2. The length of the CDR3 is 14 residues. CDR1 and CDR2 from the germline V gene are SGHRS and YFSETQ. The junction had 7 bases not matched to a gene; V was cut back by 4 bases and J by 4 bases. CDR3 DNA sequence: TGCGCCAGCAGCGAAACTAGCGGTAATTACGAGCAGTACTTC. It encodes CASSETSGNYEQYF. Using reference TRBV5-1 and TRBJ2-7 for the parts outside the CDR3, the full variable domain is KAGVTQTPRYLIKTRGQQVTLSCSPISGHRSVSWYQQTPGQGLQFLFEYFSETQRNKGNFPGRFSGRQFSNSRSEMNVSTLELGDSALYLCASSETSGNYEQYFGPGTRLTVT.

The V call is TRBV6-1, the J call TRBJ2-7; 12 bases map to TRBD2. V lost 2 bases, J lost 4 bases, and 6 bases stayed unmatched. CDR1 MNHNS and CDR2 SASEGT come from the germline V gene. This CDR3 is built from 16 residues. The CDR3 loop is CASSERSTSGGYEQYV. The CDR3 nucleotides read TGTGCCAGCAGTGAAAGGTCGACTAGCGGGGGTTACGAGCAGTACGTC.

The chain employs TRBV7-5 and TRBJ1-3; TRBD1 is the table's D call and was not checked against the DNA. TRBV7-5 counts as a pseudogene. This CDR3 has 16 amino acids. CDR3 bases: TGTGTCAGAAGCACCACACAGGGTGAATATGGAAACACCATATATTTT. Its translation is CVRSTTQGEYGNTIYF.

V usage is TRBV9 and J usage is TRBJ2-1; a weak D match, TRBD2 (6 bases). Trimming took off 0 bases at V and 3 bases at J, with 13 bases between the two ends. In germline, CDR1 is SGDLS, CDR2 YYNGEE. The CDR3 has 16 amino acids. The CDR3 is CASSVEAGRFYNEQFF. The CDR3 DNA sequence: TGTGCCAGCAGCGTAGAGGCGGGGCGCTTCTACAATGAGCAGTTCTTC.

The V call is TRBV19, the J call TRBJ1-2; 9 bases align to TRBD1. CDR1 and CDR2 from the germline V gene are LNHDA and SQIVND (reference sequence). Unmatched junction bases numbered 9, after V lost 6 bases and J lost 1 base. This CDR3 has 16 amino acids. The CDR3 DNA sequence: TGTGCCAGTAGAACCTCCGGGACAGGGATTAACTATGGCTACACCTTC. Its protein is CASRTSGTGINYGYTF.

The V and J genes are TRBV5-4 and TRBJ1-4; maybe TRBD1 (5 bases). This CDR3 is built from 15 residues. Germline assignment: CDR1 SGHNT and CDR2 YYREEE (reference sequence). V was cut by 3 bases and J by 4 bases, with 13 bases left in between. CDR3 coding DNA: TGTGCCAGCAGCTCCGGTGGGGCAGTTAATGAAAAACTGTTTTTT. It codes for CASSSGGAVNEKLFF.

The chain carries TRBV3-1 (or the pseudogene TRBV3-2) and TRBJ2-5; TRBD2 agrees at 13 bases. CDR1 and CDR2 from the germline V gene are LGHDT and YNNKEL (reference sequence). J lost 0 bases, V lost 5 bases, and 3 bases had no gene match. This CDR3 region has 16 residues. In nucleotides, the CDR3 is TGTGCCAGCAGCGACGGGACTAGCGGGGACCAAGAGACCCAGTACTTC. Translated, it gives CASSDGTSGDQETQYF.

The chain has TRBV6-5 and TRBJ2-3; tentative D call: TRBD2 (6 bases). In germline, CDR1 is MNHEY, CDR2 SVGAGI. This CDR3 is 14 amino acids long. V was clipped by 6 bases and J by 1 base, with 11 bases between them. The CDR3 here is CASRRRAGTDTQYF. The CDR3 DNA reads TGTGCCAGCAGGAGGAGGGCCGGCACAGATACGCAGTATTTT.

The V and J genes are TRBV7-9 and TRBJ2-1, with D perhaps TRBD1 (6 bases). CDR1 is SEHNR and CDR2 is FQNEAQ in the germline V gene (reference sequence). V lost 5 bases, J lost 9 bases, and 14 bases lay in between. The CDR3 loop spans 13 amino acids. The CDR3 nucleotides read TGTGCCAGCAGCCCCCGGACAGTGAGTGAGCAGTTCTTC. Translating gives CASSPRTVSEQFF. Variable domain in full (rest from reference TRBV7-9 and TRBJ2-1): DTGVSQNPRHKITKRGQNVTFRCDPISEHNRLYWYRQTLGQGPEFLTYFQNEAQLEKSRLLSDRFSAERPKGSFSTLEIQRTEQGDSAMYLCASSPRTVSEQFFGPGTRLTVL.